This is a list of T cell receptor beta chains from one sample in a study of T cell responses to AZD1222 COVID-19 vaccine. Some clones are missing from TCRdb's copy, which holds only in-frame ones; the method was immunoSEQ multiplex PCR. The sample contains under 150,000 clones, about 90% of which appear only once. The sequences come from peripheral blood, collected on day 0 of AZD1222 vaccination. These receptor sequences come from an adult in good health. Both conserved end residues are part of each CDR3. D genes are given only for firm matches. Size values are once, few and many counts, or a class for expanded clones, and some rows have none.

TRBJ1-1 | TRBV6-2/TRBV6-3 | - | - | CASSEDRYEAFF | TGTGCCAGCAGCGAAGACAGGTACGAAGCTTTCTTT
TRBJ2-7 | TRBV5-4 | few | - | CASSSWPKSYEQYF | TGTGCCAGCAGCTCTTGGCCAAAAAGCTACGAGCAGTACTTC
TRBJ1-2 | TRBV7-9 | - | - | CASSQDINANTYTF | TGTGCCAGCAGCCAAGACATAAACGCCAATACCTACACCTTC
TRBJ1-5 | TRBV18 | - | - | CASSEGGHQPQHF | TGTGCCAGCTCGGAGGGGGGCCATCAGCCCCAGCATTTT
TRBJ1-5 | TRBV6-1 | once | - | CASSEAVPQPQHF | TGTGCCAGCAGTGAAGCAGTGCCTCAGCCCCAGCATTTT
TRBJ1-1 | TRBV19 | - | TRBD1 | CASSEGQGGTEAFF | TGTGCCAGTAGTGAGGGACAGGGAGGAACTGAAGCTTTCTTT
TRBJ2-1 | TRBV9 | - | TRBD1 | CASSRQGTGLYNEQFF | TGTGCCAGCAGCAGACAAGGGACAGGGCTCTACAATGAGCAGTTCTTC
TRBJ1-3 | TRBV11-2 | - | - | CASSSDGFLDSGNTIYF | TGTGCCAGCAGCTCCGACGGATTCTTGGACTCTGGAAACACCATATATTTT
TRBJ1-1 | TRBV6-5 | - | - | CASSYRGGTEAFF | TGTGCCAGCAGTTACCGGGGAGGAACTGAAGCTTTCTTT
TRBJ1-2 | TRBV19 | - | - | CASSIGWAGVYGYTF | TGTGCCAGTAGTATAGGATGGGCAGGGGTGTACGGCTACACCTTC
TRBJ2-1 | TRBV28 | - | - | CASAANEQFF | TGTGCCAGTGCCGCAAATGAGCAGTTCTTC
TRBJ2-5 | TRBV5-4 | - | - | CASSLKRQGRWETQYF | TGTGCCAGCAGCTTGAAAAGGCAGGGTCGATGGGAGACCCAGTACTTC
TRBJ1-3 | TRBV7-9 | - | - | CASSETNRPYSGNTIYF | TGTGCCAGCAGCGAGACGAACAGGCCGTACTCTGGAAACACCATATATTTT
TRBJ1-3 | TRBV5-1 | - | - | CASSLLGEGNTIYF | TGCGCCAGCAGCTTATTAGGGGAAGGAAACACCATATATTTT
TRBJ2-2 | TRBV7-2 | - | - | CASSPGSGAGELFF | TGTGCCAGCAGCCCCGGGTCCGGCGCCGGGGAGCTGTTTTTT
TRBJ2-5 | TRBV23-1 | few | - | CASSQETQYF | TGCGCCAGCAGTCAGGAGACCCAGTACTTC
TRBJ2-3 | TRBV18 | once | TRBD2 | CASSPGIAGGTDTQYF | TGTGCCAGCTCACCAGGTATAGCGGGGGGCACAGATACGCAGTATTTT
TRBJ1-6 | TRBV3-1/TRBV3-2 | - | - | CASSSAYNSPLHF | TGTGCCAGCAGTTCGGCCTATAATTCACCCCTCCACTTT
TRBJ2-3 | TRBV5-1 | - | - | CASSLDPGTDTQYF | TGCGCCAGCAGCTTGGATCCAGGGACAGATACGCAGTATTTT
TRBJ2-7 | TRBV6-2/TRBV6-3 | - | - | CASSGLRMAYEQYF | TGTGCCAGCAGTGGCTTAAGGATGGCCTACGAGCAGTACTTC
TRBJ1-1 | TRBV19 | - | - | CASGNTEAFF | TGTGCCAGCGGGAACACTGAAGCTTTCTTT
TRBJ2-1 | TRBV5-8 | - | - | CASSFSPGRGLYNEQFF | TGTGCCAGCAGCTTCAGCCCGGGACGGGGACTCTACAATGAGCAGTTCTTC
TRBJ1-1 | TRBV4-3 | - | - | CASSQGGNTEAFF | TGCGCCAGCAGCCAAGGGGGGAACACTGAAGCTTTCTTT
TRBJ2-5 | TRBV2 | - | - | CASRTVQETQYF | TGTGCCAGCAGGACTGTCCAAGAGACCCAGTACTTC
TRBJ2-3 | TRBV12-3/TRBV12-4 | - | - | CASSRTDTQYF | TGTGCCAGCAGCCGCACAGATACGCAGTATTTT
TRBJ2-1 | TRBV5-6 | - | TRBD1 | CASSVDRGAVINEQFF | TGTGCCAGCAGCGTGGACAGGGGCGCGGTTATCAATGAGCAGTTCTTC
TRBJ2-1 | TRBV12-3/TRBV12-4 | - | - | CASSFKSYNEQFF | TGTGCCAGCAGTTTTAAGTCCTACAATGAGCAGTTCTTC
TRBJ2-3 | TRBV10-3 | - | TRBD1 | CAIKGTDSTDTQYF | TGTGCCATCAAGGGGACAGATAGCACAGATACGCAGTATTTT
TRBJ1-1 | TRBV7-2 | - | - | CASSLVHPHFGTEAFF | TGTGCCAGCAGCTTAGTTCACCCCCACTTTGGCACTGAAGCTTTCTTT
TRBJ2-7 | TRBV9 | - | TRBD1 | CASSATDRGYEQYF | TGTGCCAGCAGCGCTACGGACAGGGGGTACGAGCAGTACTTC
TRBJ1-2 | TRBV29-1 | - | - | CSVPGGNYGYTF | TGCAGCGTCCCGGGGGGGAACTATGGCTACACCTTC
TRBJ2-7 | TRBV6-2/TRBV6-3 | - | - | CASSSPGQPYEQYF | TGTGCCAGCAGTTCTCCGGGTCAGCCCTACGAGCAGTACTTC
TRBJ2-1 | TRBV10-3 | - | TRBD2 | CAISAGLAGGDEQFF | TGTGCCATCAGTGCAGGGTTAGCGGGAGGGGATGAGCAGTTCTTC
TRBJ2-5 | TRBV5-1 | - | - | CASSTGNQETQYF | TGCGCCAGCAGCACCGGAAACCAGGAGACCCAGTACTTC
TRBJ2-1 | TRBV7-2 | once | - | CASSYRSGYNEQFF | TGTGCCAGCAGCTACCGTAGCGGCTACAATGAGCAGTTCTTC
TRBJ2-1 | TRBV11-2 | - | - | CASSGIAAQNEQFF | TGTGCCAGCAGCGGAATAGCGGCCCAGAATGAGCAGTTCTTC
TRBJ2-3 | TRBV6-2/TRBV6-3 | - | - | CASSYSGGASTDTQYF | TGTGCCAGCAGTTACTCCGGCGGGGCGAGCACAGATACGCAGTATTTT
TRBJ2-5 | TRBV5-8 | - | - | CASSFRRSENFQETQYF | TGTGCCAGCAGCTTTCGACGGTCAGAAAATTTTCAAGAGACCCAGTACTTC
TRBJ2-5 | TRBV7-3 | - | TRBD1 | CASSEGQYGTQYF | TGTGCCAGCAGCGAGGGACAGTATGGGACCCAGTACTTC
TRBJ2-5 | TRBV28 | - | - | CASSWAETQYF | TGTGCCAGCAGTTGGGCGGAGACCCAGTACTTC
TRBJ2-1 | TRBV6-2/TRBV6-3 | - | - | CASSHPAGSYNEQFF | TGTGCCAGCAGTCACCCAGCGGGCTCCTACAATGAGCAGTTCTTC
TRBJ1-1 | TRBV5-6 | - | - | CASSPGPTLNTEAFF | TGTGCCAGCAGCCCGGGACCTACCCTGAACACTGAAGCTTTCTTT
TRBJ2-5 | TRBV29-1 | - | TRBD2 | CSVPGTSGNPWQTQYF | TGCAGCGTCCCGGGAACTAGCGGGAACCCATGGCAGACCCAGTACTTC
TRBJ1-2 | TRBV15 | - | - | CATSPRRWTDDYGYTF | TGTGCCACCAGCCCTCGCCGATGGACAGACGACTATGGCTACACCTTC
TRBJ2-4 | TRBV15 | - | - | CATSREVAKNIQYF | TGTGCCACCAGCAGAGAAGTAGCCAAAAACATTCAGTACTTC
TRBJ1-1 | TRBV6-2/TRBV6-3 | - | - | CASSYRSDEAFF | TGTGCCAGCAGTTACAGGTCAGATGAAGCTTTCTTT
TRBJ2-3 | TRBV15 | - | - | CATSPRAAGDGTDTQYF | TGTGCCACCAGCCCCAGAGCGGCTGGCGACGGGACAGATACGCAGTATTTT
TRBJ2-3 | TRBV4-1 | - | - | CASSQDRGASTDTQYF | TGCGCCAGCAGCCAGGACCGCGGTGCTAGCACAGATACGCAGTATTTT
TRBJ2-2 | TRBV29-1 | - | - | CSVGRPGELFF | TGCAGCGTTGGGCGTCCCGGGGAGCTGTTTTTT
TRBJ2-1 | TRBV6-5 | - | - | CASSPPAGGEQFF | TGTGCCAGCAGTCCCCCGGCGGGCGGTGAGCAGTTCTTC
TRBJ1-5 | TRBV4-3 | - | - | CASSQDQGTQPQHF | TGCGCCAGCAGCCAAGACCAGGGGACTCAGCCCCAGCATTTT
TRBJ1-2 | TRBV5-1 | - | - | CASSLGSGTWNYGYTF | TGCGCCAGCAGCTTGGGCAGCGGTACATGGAACTATGGCTACACCTTC